Below, one TCR beta chain is given with its context. The data are from a study of CD8 T cells in Susac syndrome. Random hexamers were used to reverse transcribe an amount of roughly 0.5 to 1 ug RNA. TCRdb redid the calling of the immunoSEQ multiplex PCR reads with MiXCR, one entry per CDR3 protein. The sample yields over 120,000 distinct CDR3 sequences, 94% seen once. V shed 6 bases and J 5 bases; nucleotides not matched to a gene: 12. Per germline, CDR1 MNHEY and CDR2 SMNVEV (reference sequence). The CDR3 spans 15 residues. The sequencing sample was made of CD4+ T cells from PBMCs. This TCR came from a human donor in good health. This rearrangement joins TRBV27 to TRBJ1-2; 7 bases map to TRBD1. The CDR3 sequence is CASRADRVLGYGYTF. The CDR3, as DNA: TGTGCCAGCAGGGCAGACAGGGTTCTAGGGTATGGCTACACCTTC.